This T cell receptor beta chain was sequenced for a study of cytomegalovirus exposure and HLA in healthy donors. Trimming cost V 3 bases and J 7 bases; bases outside gene matches: 6. Germline V CDR1 and CDR2: MNHEY, SMNVEV (reference sequence). This CDR3 comprises 14 residues. The primer mix had 60 Vbeta and 13 Jbeta primers. Using immunoSEQ multiplex PCR, the repertoire was profiled, and TCRdb retains in-frame clones only, with some absent. Among approximately 110,000 clones listed, around 70% were seen once. This clone occurred a few times. The clonotype was recovered from a man aged 25 to 40 in good health and CMV-seropositive. Sequences were obtained from PBMCs. V is TRBV27 and J is TRBJ2-1; 7 bases line up with TRBD2. CDR3 sequence reads: CASSFRGVGNEQFF. The CDR3, as DNA: TGTGCCAGCAGTTTCCGGGGGGTCGGGAATGAGCAGTTCTTC.